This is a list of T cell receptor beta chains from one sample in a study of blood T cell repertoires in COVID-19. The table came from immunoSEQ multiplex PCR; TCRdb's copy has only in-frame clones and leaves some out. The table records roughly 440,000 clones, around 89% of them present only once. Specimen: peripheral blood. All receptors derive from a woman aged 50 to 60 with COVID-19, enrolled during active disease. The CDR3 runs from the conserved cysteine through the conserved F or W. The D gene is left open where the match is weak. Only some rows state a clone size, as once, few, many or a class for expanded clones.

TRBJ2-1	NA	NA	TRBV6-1	CASSELQGRIRDEQFF	TGTGCCAGCAGTGAATTACAGGGAAGGATTCGGGATGAGCAGTTCTTC
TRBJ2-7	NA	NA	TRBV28	CASSLGAGAGREQYF	TGTGCCAGCAGTCTTGGGGCGGGGGCCGGCCGCGAGCAGTACTTC
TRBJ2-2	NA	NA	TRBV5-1	CASSLTQNSYTGELFF	TGCGCCAGCAGCTTAACACAGAATTCATACACCGGGGAGCTGTTTTTT
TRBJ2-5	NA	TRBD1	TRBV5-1	CATGRAGGETQYF	TGCGCCACGGGGCGGGCAGGGGGCGAGACCCAGTACTTC
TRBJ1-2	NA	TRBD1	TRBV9	CASSVGGTGTNGYTF	TGTGCCAGCAGCGTAGGGGGGACAGGGACAAATGGCTACACCTTC
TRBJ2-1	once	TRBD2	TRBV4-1	CASSPSRLAVYNEQFF	TGCGCCAGCAGCCCAAGTCGACTAGCGGTCTACAATGAGCAGTTCTTC
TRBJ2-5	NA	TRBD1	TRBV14	CASSLVRDRGQETQYF	TGTGCCAGCAGCCTGGTTCGGGACAGGGGGCAAGAGACCCAGTACTTC
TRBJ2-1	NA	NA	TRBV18	CASSPGGEQFF	TGTGCCAGCTCACCGGGGGGTGAGCAGTTCTTC
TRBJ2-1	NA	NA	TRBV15	CATSTRRGNNEQFF	TGTGCCACCAGCACCCGACGCGGGAACAATGAGCAGTTCTTC
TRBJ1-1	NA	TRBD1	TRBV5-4	CASSGSRDREQAFF	TGTGCCAGCAGCGGGTCCCGGGACAGGGAGCAAGCTTTCTTT
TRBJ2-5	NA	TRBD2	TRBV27	CASSPLSGGGETQYF	TGTGCCAGCAGTCCTCTAAGCGGGGGAGGAGAGACCCAGTACTTC
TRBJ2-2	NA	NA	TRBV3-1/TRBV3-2	CASSQEAASGTGELFF	TGTGCCAGCAGCCAAGAGGCAGCGTCGGGCACCGGGGAGCTGTTTTTT
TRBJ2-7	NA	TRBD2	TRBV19	CASSASREVAEQYF	TGTGCCAGTAGTGCGAGCCGGGAGGTAGCAGAGCAGTACTTC
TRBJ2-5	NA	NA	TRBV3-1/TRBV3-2	CASSQGGDGQETQYF	TGTGCCAGCAGCCAAGGGGGGGACGGCCAAGAGACCCAGTACTTC
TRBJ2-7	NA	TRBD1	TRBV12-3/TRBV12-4	CASSFNRGYEQYF	TGTGCCAGCAGTTTCAACAGGGGCTACGAGCAGTACTTC
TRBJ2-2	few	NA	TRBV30	CAISSGGELFF	TGTGCCATCTCGTCCGGCGGGGAGCTGTTTTTT
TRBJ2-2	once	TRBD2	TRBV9	CASSSRTRNTGELFF	TGTGCCAGCAGCTCTCGGACTAGAAACACCGGGGAGCTGTTTTTT
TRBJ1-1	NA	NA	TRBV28	CASSIQGSTEAFF	TGTGCCAGCAGTATACAGGGATCCACTGAAGCTTTCTTT
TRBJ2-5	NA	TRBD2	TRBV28	CATRDSGGLQETQYF	TGTGCCACCCGGGATAGCGGGGGTCTCCAAGAGACCCAGTACTTC